The present T cell receptor beta chain was sequenced within a study of CD4 T cells in relation to SARS-CoV-2 and coronaviruses. As for the study in general: The restricting HLA molecule for shared crossreactive spike epitopes was mapped.

Study-level findings and limits: Crossreactive clones expanded significantly less to SARS-CoV-2 than monoreactive clones. Pre-pandemic and post-infection samples never came from the same donor.

A remark on this clone: Antigen unknown.

The data were produced by immunoSEQ multiplex PCR, yet TCRdb's version contains in-frame clones alone and is incomplete. The repertoire has about 56,000 clones, approximately 90% of them found once; the top ten carry roughly 0.39%. The CDR3 runs to 14 residues. Losses at the gene ends were 2 bases for V and 3 bases for J; bases not matched to a gene: 2. CDR1 and CDR2 (germline): GTSNPN, SVGIG (reference sequence). The sequenced sample consisted of naive CD4+ T cells from PBMCs. Described subset: naive CD4+ T cells isolated by negative enrichment. The chain employs TRBV30 and TRBJ2-2; 8 positions agree with TRBD2. The origin of this receptor is an adult with COVID-19. The CDR3 loop is CAWSTSGYTGELFF. The CDR3 DNA reads TGTGCCTGGAGTACTAGCGGATACACCGGGGAGCTGTTTTTT.